This T cell receptor (beta chain) was sequenced during a study of radiotherapy plus CTLA-4 blockade in lung cancer. Whole-study context: Objective responses arose in over 15% of patients, and 25% to 35% experienced disease control. Findings and limits, study-wide: The best predictor of response was reported to be early blood T cell clone dynamics, with interferon-beta. After treatment with radiotherapy plus ipilimumab, TCR clones that came from the tumor expanded in blood.

Regarding this clone: Antigen unknown.

Trimming took 4 bases from V and 7 from J, leaving 28 bases between them. The CDR3 length is 18 residues. CDR1 is MGHRA, CDR2 YSYEKL, per germline. Method: immunoSEQ multiplex PCR; TCRdb's copy keeps in-frame clones and lacks some. Of some 100,000 clones listed, about 83% are singletons. Receiving focal radiation plus CTLA-4 blockade with ipilimumab were patients who had chemo-refractory metastatic non-small-cell lung cancer. The sequence derives from a human donor with non-small cell lung cancer that progressed on radiotherapy plus ipilimumab. This specimen was peripheral blood, taken from a patient treated with radiotherapy plus ipilimumab. The V and J genes are TRBV4-1 and TRBJ1-2, with D possibly TRBD1 on 5 matching bases. For the CDR3, the DNA is TGCGCCAGCAGCCCCGACCCGCCCCCGGGACCCACATCTAGTGGCTACACCTTC. It specifies CASSPDPPPGPTSSGYTF.